These T cell receptor beta chains were read from a single sample in a study of CD8+ T cells in alopecia areata. Measured with immunoSEQ multiplex PCR; TCRdb has only the in-frame clones, and not every one. The sample holds approximately 120,000 clones, approximately 60% seen once. The sequences come from CD4+ T cells sorted from blood, collected at week 4, from a patient treated with tofacitinib. Every receptor here comes from a human donor with alopecia areata. The CDR3 runs from the conserved cysteine through the conserved F or W. D genes are given only for firm matches. The size of a clone is reported for some rows only, either as once, few or many, or as a class for expanded clones.

>TRBV9|few|TRBJ1-5|TRBD1
TGTGCCAGCAGCGCCGGGACAGGGGGCAATCAGCCCCAGCATTTT
CASSAGTGGNQPQHF
>TRBV7-3|-|TRBJ1-2|-
TGTGCCAGCAGCCCACATCAACTCTATGGCTACACCTTC
CASSPHQLYGYTF
>TRBV7-2|-|TRBJ2-3|TRBD2
TGTGCCAGCAGCTCGTCGGGGACTAGCGGGAAAGCAGATACGCAGTATTTT
CASSSSGTSGKADTQYF
>TRBV29-1|-|TRBJ2-3|-
TGCAGCGTCACCCCGTTAGGCACAGATACGCAGTATTTT
CSVTPLGTDTQYF
>TRBV11-1|-|TRBJ2-6|-
TGTGCCAGCTCATCTTCTGGGGGCGTGTCTGGGGCCAACGTCCTGACTTTC
CASSSSGGVSGANVLTF
>TRBV28|-|TRBJ2-5|TRBD1
TGTGCCAGCAGTTCAAGGGGGACAGGGGTTATGGTTAGAGAGACCCAGTACTTC
CASSSRGTGVMVRETQYF
>TRBV27|once|TRBJ1-2|-
TGTGCCAGCAGTCGTCAGTTAAACTATGGCTACACCTTC
CASSRQLNYGYTF
>TRBV27|-|TRBJ2-7|TRBD1
TGTGCCAGCAGTTGGGGGACAGGGAACTCCTACGAGCAGTACTTC
CASSWGTGNSYEQYF
>TRBV5-5|-|TRBJ2-2|TRBD1
TGTGCCAGCAGCGTACAGGGGCGGAACACCGGGGAGCTGTTTTTT
CASSVQGRNTGELFF
>TRBV5-1|-|TRBJ2-7|TRBD2
TGCGCCAGCGCGGGGGGGCCCAACTACGAGCAGTACTTC
CASAGGPNYEQYF
>TRBV20-1|once|TRBJ2-3|-
TGCAGTGCTGCGGGGAGCGATACGCAGTATTTT
CSAAGSDTQYF
>TRBV7-2|-|TRBJ1-3|-
TGTGCCAGCAGCTTAAACCCGGGACTGAACTCTGGAAACACCATATATTTT
CASSLNPGLNSGNTIYF
>TRBV6-6|-|TRBJ2-7|TRBD1
TGTGCCAGCAGTTCGGGACAGCTCCTAGTCTACGAGCAGTACTTC
CASSSGQLLVYEQYF
>TRBV2|few|TRBJ2-5|-
TGTGCCAGCAGGAACAGCAAGGGCCAAGAGACCCAGTACTTC
CASRNSKGQETQYF
>TRBV10-3|-|TRBJ2-7|TRBD2
TGTGCCATCAGTGTTAGCGGGGGGGACTACGAGCAGTACTTC
CAISVSGGDYEQYF
>TRBV29-1|few|TRBJ2-2|-
TGCAGCGTTGAAGGGACGAGTGGGTCGACCGGGGAGCTGTTTTTT
CSVEGTSGSTGELFF
>TRBV7-9|-|TRBJ2-7|-
TGTGCCAGCAGCTTTCTCGACAATTACGAGCAGTACTTC
CASSFLDNYEQYF
>TRBV28|few|TRBJ2-7|TRBD2
TGTGCCAGCAGTCCTAGCGGGAGGGAAGGCCGCTACGAGCAGTACTTC
CASSPSGREGRYEQYF
>TRBV5-1|few|TRBJ2-7|TRBD2
TGCGCCAGCAGCTTATCTAGCGGGAGTGGCTACGAGCAGTACTTC
CASSLSSGSGYEQYF
>TRBV28|-|TRBJ1-5|-
TGTGCCAGCAGTTCCAGGCGGGCGCGGGGTCAGCCCCAGCATTTT
CASSSRRARGQPQHF
>TRBV5-6|few|TRBJ2-7|-
TGTGCCAGCAGCTTGGGCCCAATGGACGAGCAGTACTTC
CASSLGPMDEQYF